The clone carrying this T cell receptor (beta chain) was seen more than once but under ten times. Its antigen remains unknown. The study ran its PCR with 60 Vbeta and 13 Jbeta primers. The repertoire was sequenced with immunoSEQ multiplex PCR; TCRdb's copy has only in-frame clones and lacks some. The data show 90,000 to 110,000 clones, with approximately 11% seen just once and approximately 16% held by the top ten. The CDR3 loop spans 14 amino acids. The V and J ends lost 6 bases and 2 bases respectively, with 13 bases between them. Germline values: CDR1 SGHRS, CDR2 YFSETQ. The data stem from a study of cytomegalovirus exposure and HLA in healthy donors. Study outcomes and limitations: Researchers had no immune exposure information except CMV serostatus available. In a later analysis, HLA-associated beta chains showed higher expansion and lower generation probabilities than comparable chains. Analyzed later, most CMV-associated TCR beta chains appeared HLA-restricted. In a later analysis, productive TCRs from donors in an Asian-associated ancestry cluster reportedly carried fewer N-insertions than the cohort mean.

The chain carries TRBV5-1 and TRBJ2-3; D possibly corresponds to TRBD2 (6 bases). The TCR sequence derives from a man aged 35 to 55 in good health and CMV-seropositive. Sequencing input: PBMCs. CDR3 in DNA: TGCGCCAGCATCCAAGGAGGGGACACAGATACGCAGTATTTT. Amino acid sequence: CASIQGGDTDTQYF.